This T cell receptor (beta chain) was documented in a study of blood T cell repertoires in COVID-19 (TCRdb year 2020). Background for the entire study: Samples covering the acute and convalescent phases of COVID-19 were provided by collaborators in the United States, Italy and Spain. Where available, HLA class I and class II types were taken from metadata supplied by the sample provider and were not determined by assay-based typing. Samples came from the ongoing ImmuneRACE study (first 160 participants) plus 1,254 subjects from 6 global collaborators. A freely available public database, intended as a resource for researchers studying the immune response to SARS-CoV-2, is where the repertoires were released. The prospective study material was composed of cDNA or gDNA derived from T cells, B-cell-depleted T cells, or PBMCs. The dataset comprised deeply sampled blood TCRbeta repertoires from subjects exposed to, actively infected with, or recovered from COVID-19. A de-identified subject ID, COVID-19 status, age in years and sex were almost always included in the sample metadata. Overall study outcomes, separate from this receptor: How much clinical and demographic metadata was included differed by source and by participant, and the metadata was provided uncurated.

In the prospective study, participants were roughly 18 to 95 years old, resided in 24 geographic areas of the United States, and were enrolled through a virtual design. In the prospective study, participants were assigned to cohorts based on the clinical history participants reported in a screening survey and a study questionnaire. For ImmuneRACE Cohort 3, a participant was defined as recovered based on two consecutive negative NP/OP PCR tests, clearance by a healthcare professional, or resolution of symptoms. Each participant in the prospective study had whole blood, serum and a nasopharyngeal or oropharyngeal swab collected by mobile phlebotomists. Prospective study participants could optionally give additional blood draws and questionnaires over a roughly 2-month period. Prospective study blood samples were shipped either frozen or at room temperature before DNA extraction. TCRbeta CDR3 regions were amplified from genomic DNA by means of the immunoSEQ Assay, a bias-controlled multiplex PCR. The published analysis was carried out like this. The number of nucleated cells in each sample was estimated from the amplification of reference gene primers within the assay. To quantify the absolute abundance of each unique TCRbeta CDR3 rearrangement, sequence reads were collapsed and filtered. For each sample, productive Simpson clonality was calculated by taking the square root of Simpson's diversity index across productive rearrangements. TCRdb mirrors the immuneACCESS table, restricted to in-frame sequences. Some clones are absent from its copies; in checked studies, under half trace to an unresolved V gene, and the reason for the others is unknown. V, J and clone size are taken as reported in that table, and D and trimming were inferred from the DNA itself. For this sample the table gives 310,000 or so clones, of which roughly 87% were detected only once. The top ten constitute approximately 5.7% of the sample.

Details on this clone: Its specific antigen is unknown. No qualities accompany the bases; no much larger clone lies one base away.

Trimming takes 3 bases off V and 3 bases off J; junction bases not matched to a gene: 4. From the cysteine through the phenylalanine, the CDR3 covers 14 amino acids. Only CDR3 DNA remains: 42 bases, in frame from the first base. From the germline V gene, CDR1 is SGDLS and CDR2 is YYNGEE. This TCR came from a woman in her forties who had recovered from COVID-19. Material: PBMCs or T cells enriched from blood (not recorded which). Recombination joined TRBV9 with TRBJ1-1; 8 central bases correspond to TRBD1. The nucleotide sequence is TGTGCCAGCAGCGCCCCACAGGGGGACACTGAAGCTTTCTTT. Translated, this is CASSAPQGDTEAFF.